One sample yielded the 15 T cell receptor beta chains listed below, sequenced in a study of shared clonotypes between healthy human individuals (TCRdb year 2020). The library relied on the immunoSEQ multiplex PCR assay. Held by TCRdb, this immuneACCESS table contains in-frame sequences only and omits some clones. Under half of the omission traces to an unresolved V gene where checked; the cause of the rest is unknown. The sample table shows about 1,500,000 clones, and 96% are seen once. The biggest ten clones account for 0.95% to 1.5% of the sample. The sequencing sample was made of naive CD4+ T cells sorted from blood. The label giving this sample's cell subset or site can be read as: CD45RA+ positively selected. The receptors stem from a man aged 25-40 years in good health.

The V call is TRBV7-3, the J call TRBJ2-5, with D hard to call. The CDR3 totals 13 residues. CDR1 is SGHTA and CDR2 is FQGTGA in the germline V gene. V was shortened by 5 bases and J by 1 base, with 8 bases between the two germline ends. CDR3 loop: CASSPTVQETQYF. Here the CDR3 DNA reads TGTGCCAGCAGCCCGACGGTCCAAGAGACCCAGTACTTC. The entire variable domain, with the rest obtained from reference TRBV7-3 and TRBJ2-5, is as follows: GAGVSQTPSNKVTEKGKYVELRCDPISGHTALYWYRQSLGQGPEFLIYFQGTGAADDSGLPNDRFFAVRPEGSVSTLKIQRTERGDSAVYLCASSPTVQETQYFGPGTRLLVL.

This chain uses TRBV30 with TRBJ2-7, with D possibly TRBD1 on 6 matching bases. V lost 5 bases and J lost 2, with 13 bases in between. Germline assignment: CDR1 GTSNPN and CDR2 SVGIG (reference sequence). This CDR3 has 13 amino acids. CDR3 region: CAWEEQGTYEQYF. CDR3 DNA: TGTGCCTGGGAAGAACAGGGAACCTACGAGCAGTACTTC.

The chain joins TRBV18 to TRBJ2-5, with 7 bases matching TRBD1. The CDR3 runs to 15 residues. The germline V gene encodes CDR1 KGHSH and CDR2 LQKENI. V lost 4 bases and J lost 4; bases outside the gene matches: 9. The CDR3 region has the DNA TGTGCCAGCTCACGCAGGACAGGAGGAGGAGAGACCCAGTACTTC. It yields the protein CASSRRTGGGETQYF. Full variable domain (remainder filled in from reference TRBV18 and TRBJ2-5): NAGVMQNPRHLVRRRGQEARLRCSPMKGHSHVYWYRQLPEEGLKFMVYLQKENIIDESGMPKERFSAEFPKEGPSILRIQQVVRGDSAAYFCASSRRTGGGETQYFGPGTRLLVL.

The CDR3 DNA sequence: TGTGCCAGCAGCGTAGAAGGGGGGCCGGGAGGACGCTACGAGCAGTACTTC. Translated: CASSVEGGPGGRYEQYF. The rearrangement links TRBV9 to TRBJ2-7, with D perhaps matching TRBD2 (7 bases). Germline V gene lookup returns CDR1 SGDLS and CDR2 YYNGEE. Trimming pared 0 bases from V and 3 bases from J, leaving 19 bases between. The CDR3 is made up of 17 amino acids.

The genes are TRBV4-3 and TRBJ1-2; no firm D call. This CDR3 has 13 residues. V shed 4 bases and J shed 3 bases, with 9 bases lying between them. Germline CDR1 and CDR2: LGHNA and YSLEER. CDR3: CASSLGWDYGYTF. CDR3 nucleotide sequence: TGCGCCAGCAGCCTAGGGTGGGACTATGGCTACACCTTC.

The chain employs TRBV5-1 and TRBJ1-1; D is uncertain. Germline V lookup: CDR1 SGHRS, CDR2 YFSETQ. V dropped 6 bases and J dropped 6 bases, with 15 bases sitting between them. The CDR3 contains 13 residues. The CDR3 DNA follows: TGCGCCAGCACCCGGGGTCCGGGCTCTGAAGCTTTCTTT. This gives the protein CASTRGPGSEAFF.

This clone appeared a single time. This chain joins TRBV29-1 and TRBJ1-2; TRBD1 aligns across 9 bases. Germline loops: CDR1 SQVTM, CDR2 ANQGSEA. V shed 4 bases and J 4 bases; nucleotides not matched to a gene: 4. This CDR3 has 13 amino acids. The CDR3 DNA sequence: TGCAGCGTTGTCTCGACAGGGGGCTATGGCTACACCTTC. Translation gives CSVVSTGGYGYTF.

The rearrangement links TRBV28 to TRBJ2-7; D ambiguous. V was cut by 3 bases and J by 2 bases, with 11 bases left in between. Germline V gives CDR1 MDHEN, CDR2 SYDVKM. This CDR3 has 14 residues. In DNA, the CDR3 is TGTGCCAGCAGTTTGGTGGGTATAACCTACGAGCAGTACTTC. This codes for CASSLVGITYEQYF. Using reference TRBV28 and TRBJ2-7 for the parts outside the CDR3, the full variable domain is DVKVTQSSRYLVKRTGEKVFLECVQDMDHENMFWYRQDPGLGLRLIYFSYDVKMKEKGDIPEGYSVSREKKERFSLILESASTNQTSMYLCASSLVGITYEQYFGPGTRLTVT.

The DNA of the CDR3 is TGTGCCATCAGTGGTCCCGGGACTAGCGGGTTGGTCCCCTACGAGCAGTACTTC. It codes for CAISGPGTSGLVPYEQYF. This rearrangement joins TRBV10-3 to TRBJ2-7; the match to TRBD2 covers 12 bases. The germline gives CDR1 ENHRY, CDR2 SYGVKD. J was trimmed by 2 bases and V by 4 bases; bases with no gene match: 12. The CDR3 is made up of 18 amino acids.

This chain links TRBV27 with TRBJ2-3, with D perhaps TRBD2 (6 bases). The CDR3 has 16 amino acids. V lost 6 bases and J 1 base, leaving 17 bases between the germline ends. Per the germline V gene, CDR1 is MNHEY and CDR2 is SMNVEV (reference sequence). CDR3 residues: CASRHRDSIRTDTQYF. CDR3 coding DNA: TGTGCCAGCAGGCACCGGGACTCAATACGCACAGATACGCAGTATTTT.

The DNA of the CDR3 is TGTGCCAGCAGCTTCCTTGGACGCCCTCGGGGGAATGAAAAACTGTTTTTT. Translated, it gives CASSFLGRPRGNEKLFF. V is TRBV11-2 and J is TRBJ1-4, with a weak D call TRBD1 (5 bases). Germline V gene sequence: CDR1 SGHAT, CDR2 FQNNGV. The CDR3 runs to 17 residues. V gave up 3 bases and J gave up 5 bases, with 19 bases separating them.

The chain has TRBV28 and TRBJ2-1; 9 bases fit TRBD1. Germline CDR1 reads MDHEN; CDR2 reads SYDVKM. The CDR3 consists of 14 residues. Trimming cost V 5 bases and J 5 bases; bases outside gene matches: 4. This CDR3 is CASSPRTGDNEQFF. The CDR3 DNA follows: TGTGCCAGCAGTCCCCGGACAGGGGACAATGAGCAGTTCTTC.

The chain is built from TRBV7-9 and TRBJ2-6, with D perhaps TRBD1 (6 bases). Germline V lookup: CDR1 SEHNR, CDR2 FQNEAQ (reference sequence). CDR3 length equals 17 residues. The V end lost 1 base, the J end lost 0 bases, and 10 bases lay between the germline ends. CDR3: CASSLDREDSGANVLTF. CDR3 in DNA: TGTGCCAGCAGCTTAGACAGGGAAGACTCTGGGGCCAACGTCCTGACTTTC. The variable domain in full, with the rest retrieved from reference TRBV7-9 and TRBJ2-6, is DTGVSQNPRHKITKRGQNVTFRCDPISEHNRLYWYRQTLGQGPEFLTYFQNEAQLEKSRLLSDRFSAERPKGSFSTLEIQRTEQGDSAMYLCASSLDREDSGANVLTFGAGSRLTVL.

The CDR3 sequence: CASSDRAGVETQYF. The CDR3 coding sequence is TGTGCCAGCTCAGACCGAGCGGGAGTTGAGACCCAGTACTTC. The chain has TRBV18 and TRBJ2-5; the match to TRBD2 covers 8 bases. V gave up 5 bases and J gave up 5 bases; unmatched junction bases: 7. CDR3 size: 14 residues. Per the germline V gene, CDR1 is KGHSH and CDR2 is LQKENI.

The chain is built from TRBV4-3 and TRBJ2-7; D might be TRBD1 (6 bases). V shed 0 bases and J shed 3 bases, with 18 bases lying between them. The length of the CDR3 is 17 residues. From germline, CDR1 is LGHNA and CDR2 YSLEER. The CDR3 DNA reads TGCGCCAGCAGCCAAGACTCCTACAGGGTATATTTCTACGAGCAGTACTTC. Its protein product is CASSQDSYRVYFYEQYF.